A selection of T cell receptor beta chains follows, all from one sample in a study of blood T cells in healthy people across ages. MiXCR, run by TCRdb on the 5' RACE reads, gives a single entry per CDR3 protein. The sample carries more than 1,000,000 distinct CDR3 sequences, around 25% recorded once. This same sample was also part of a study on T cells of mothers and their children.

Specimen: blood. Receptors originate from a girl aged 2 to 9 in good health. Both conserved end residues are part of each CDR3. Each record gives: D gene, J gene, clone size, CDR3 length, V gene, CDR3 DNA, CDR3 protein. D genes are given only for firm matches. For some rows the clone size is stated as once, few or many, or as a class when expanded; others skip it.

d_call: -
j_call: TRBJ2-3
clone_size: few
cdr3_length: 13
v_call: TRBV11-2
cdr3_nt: TGTGCCAGCAGCTTAGGGATGACAGATACGCAGTATTTT
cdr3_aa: CASSLGMTDTQYF

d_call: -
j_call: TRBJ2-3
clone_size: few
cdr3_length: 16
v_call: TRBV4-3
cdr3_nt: TGCGCCAGCAGCCAACGTGCTAGCGCTAGCACAGATACGCAGTATTTT
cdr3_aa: CASSQRASASTDTQYF

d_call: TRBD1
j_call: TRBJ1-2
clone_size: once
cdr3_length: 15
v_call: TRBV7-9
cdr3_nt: TGTGCCAGCAGCCAAAGACAGGGGATTAACTATGGCTACACCTTC
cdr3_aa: CASSQRQGINYGYTF

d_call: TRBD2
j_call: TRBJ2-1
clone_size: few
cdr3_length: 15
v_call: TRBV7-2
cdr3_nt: TGTGCCAGCAGCTTTGGAGCGGGGCCAGGAGATGAGCAGTTCTTC
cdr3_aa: CASSFGAGPGDEQFF

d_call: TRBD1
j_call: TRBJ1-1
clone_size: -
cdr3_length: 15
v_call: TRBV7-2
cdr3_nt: TGTGCCAGCAGCACCAAGACAGGGTTGGGAACTGAAGCTTTCTTT
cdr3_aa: CASSTKTGLGTEAFF

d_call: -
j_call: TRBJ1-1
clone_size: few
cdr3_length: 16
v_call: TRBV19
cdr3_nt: TGTGCCAGTAGTATAGTTAAGGTTACCACATTCACTGAAGCTTTCTTT
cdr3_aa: CASSIVKVTTFTEAFF

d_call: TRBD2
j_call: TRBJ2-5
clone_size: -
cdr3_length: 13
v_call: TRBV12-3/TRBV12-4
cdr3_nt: TGTGCCAGCACCGGGGGGAACCAAGAGACCCAGTACTTC
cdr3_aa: CASTGGNQETQYF

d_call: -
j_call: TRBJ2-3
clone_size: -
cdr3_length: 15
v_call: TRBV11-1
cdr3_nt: TGTGCCAGCAGCTTAAATCGGGGATTCACAGATACGCAGTATTTT
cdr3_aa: CASSLNRGFTDTQYF

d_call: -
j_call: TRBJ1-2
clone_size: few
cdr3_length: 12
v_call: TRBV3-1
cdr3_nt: TGTGCCAGCAGCCAAGAGGGGTTAGGCTACACCTTC
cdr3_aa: CASSQEGLGYTF

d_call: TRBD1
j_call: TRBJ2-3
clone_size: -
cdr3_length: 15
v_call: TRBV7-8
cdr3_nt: TGCGCCAGCAGCTCCCGGGACAGCCTCACAGATACGCAGTATTTT
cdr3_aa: CASSSRDSLTDTQYF

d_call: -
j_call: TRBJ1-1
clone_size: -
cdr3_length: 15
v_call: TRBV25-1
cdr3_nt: TGTGCCAGCAGTGAACACTCCGTCCGGGACACTGAAGCTTTCTTT
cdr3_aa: CASSEHSVRDTEAFF

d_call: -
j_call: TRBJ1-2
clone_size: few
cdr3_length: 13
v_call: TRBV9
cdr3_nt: TGTGCCAGCAGCGTGCTCGAGGGAGATGGCTACACCTTC
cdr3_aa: CASSVLEGDGYTF

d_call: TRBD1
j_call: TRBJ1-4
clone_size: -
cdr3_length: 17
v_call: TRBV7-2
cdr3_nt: TGTGCCAGCAGCTTATACCCTGAGACAGGGGGTGTTGAAAAACTGTTTTTT
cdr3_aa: CASSLYPETGGVEKLFF

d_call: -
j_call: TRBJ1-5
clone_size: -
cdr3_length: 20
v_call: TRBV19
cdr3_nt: TGTGCCAGTAGTATAGATAAAGGATGGGGCTTTCGACAGGGCAATCAGCCCCAGCATTTT
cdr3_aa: CASSIDKGWGFRQGNQPQHF

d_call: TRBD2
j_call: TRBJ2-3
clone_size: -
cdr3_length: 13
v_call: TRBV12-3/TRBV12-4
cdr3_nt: TGTGCCAGCAGTTTCGGGGCGGGGGGTACGCAGTATTTT
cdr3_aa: CASSFGAGGTQYF

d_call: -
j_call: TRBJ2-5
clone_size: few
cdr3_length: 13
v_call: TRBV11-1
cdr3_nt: TGTGCCAGCAGCTCCGAGGCGATAGAGACCCAGTACTTC
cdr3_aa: CASSSEAIETQYF

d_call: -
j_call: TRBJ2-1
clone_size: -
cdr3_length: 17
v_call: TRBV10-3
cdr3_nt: TGTGCCATCAGTGAGTCCCTCCCCGGTTGGGCGGACAATGAGCAGTTCTTC
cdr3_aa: CAISESLPGWADNEQFF

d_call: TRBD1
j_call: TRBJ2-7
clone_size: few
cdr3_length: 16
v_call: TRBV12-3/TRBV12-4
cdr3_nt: TGTGCCAGCAGTCTGTCCCGGACAGGGACCTCCTACGAGCAGTACTTC
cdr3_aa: CASSLSRTGTSYEQYF

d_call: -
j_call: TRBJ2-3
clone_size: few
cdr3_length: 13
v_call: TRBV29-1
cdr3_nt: TGCAGCGTTGAGGGGGGAGGTTCAGATACGCAGTATTTT
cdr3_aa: CSVEGGGSDTQYF

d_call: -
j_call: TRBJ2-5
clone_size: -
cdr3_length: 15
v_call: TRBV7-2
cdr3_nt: TGTGCCAGCAGCATATATTGGGACTTCCAAGAGACCCAGTACTTC
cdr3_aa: CASSIYWDFQETQYF

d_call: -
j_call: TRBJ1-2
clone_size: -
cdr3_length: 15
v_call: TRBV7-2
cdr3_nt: TGTGCCAGCAGCTTAGGGGGGGGTACCCCCTATGGCTACACCTTC
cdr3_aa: CASSLGGGTPYGYTF

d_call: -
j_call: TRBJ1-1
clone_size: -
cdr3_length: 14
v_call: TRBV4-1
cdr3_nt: TGCGCCAGCAGCCAAGAACCCTCGGGCACTGAAGCTTTCTTT
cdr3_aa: CASSQEPSGTEAFF

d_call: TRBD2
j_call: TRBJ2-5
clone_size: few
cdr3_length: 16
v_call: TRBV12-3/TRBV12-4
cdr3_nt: TGTGCCAGCAGTCTTGGGGGGGTCGCGGTCGAAGAGACCCAGTACTTC
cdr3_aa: CASSLGGVAVEETQYF

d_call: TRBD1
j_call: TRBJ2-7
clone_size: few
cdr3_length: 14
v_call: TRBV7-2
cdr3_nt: TGTGCCAACAGCCAGGGGGTGGAGAACTACGAGCAGTACTTC
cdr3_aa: CANSQGVENYEQYF

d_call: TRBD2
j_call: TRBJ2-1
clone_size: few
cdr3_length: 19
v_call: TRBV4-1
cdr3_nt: TGCGCCAGCAGCCAACAACCAAATAGCGGGAGTACTGTGTACAATGAGCAGTTCTTC
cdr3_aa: CASSQQPNSGSTVYNEQFF

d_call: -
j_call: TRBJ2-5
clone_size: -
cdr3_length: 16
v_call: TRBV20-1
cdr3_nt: TGCAGTGCTCCCCAATCGTGGACAGCGTACCAAGAGACCCAGTACTTC
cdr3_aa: CSAPQSWTAYQETQYF

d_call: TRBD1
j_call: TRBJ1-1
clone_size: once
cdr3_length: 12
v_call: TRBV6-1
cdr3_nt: TGTGCCAGCGGACAGGCGGCCCTTGAAGCTTTCTTT
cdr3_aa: CASGQAALEAFF

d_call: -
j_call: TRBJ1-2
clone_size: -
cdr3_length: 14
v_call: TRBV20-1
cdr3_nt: TGCAGTGCTGACAGGATTCGGGGGGGCTTGGGCTACACCTTC
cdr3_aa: CSADRIRGGLGYTF

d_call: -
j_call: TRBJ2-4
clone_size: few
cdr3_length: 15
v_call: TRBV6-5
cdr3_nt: TGTGCCAGCAGTCCCGCCGGACTAGCCAAAAACATTCAGTACTTC
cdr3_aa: CASSPAGLAKNIQYF

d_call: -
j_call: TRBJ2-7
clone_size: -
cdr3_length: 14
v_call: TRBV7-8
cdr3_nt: TGTGCCAGCAGCTTAGTTGCTCCCGGGTACGAGCAGTACTTC
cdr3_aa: CASSLVAPGYEQYF

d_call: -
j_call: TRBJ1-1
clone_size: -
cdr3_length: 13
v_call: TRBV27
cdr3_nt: TGTGCCAGCAGTATGACCCTACCCGATGAAGCTTTCTTT
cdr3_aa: CASSMTLPDEAFF

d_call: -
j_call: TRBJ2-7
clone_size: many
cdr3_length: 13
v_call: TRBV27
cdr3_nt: TGTGCCAGCAGTTCGCCTTCTACCTACGAGCAGTACTTC
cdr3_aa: CASSSPSTYEQYF

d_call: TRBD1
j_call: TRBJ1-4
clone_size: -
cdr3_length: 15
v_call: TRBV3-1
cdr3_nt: TGTGCCAGCAGCCCCGTGGGACAGGGAAACGAAAAACTGTTTTTT
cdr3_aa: CASSPVGQGNEKLFF

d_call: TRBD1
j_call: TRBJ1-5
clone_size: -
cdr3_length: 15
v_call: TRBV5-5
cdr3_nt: TGTGCCAGCAGCTTGGACGGGACAGGGCATCAGCCCCAGCATTTT
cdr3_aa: CASSLDGTGHQPQHF

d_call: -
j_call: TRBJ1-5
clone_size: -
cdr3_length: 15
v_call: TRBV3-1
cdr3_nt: TGTGCCAGCAGCGAATACCCCACAGGGAATCAGCCCCAGCATTTT
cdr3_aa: CASSEYPTGNQPQHF

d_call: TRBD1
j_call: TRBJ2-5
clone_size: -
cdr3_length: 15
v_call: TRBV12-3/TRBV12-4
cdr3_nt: TGTGCCAGCAGCCGGTTCGGACAGGACAAAGAGACCCAGTACTTC
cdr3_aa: CASSRFGQDKETQYF

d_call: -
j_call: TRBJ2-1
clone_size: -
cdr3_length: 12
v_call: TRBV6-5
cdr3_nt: TGTGCCAGCAGTCAGGGGAACAATGAGCAGTTCTTC
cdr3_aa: CASSQGNNEQFF

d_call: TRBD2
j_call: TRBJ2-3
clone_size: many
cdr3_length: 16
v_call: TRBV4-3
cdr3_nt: TGCGCCAGCAGCCAAGAAGGACTAGCGGGGATGAATACGCAGTATTTT
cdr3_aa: CASSQEGLAGMNTQYF

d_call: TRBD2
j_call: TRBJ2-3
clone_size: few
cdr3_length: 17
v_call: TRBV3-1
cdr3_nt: TGTGCCAGCAGCCAAGACGTCACCCTAGCGGGGGGAGATACGCAGTATTTT
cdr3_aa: CASSQDVTLAGGDTQYF

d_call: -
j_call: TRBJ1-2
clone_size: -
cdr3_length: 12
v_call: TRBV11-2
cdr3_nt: TGTGCCACTAGAGGAACTAACTATGGCTACACCTTC
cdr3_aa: CATRGTNYGYTF

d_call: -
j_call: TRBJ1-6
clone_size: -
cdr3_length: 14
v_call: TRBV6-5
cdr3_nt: TGTGCCAGCAGACCCACAGAGACCTTTTCACCCCTCCACTTT
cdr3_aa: CASRPTETFSPLHF

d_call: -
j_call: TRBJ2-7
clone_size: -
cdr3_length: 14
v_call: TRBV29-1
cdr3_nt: TGCGGCGTTGAAGACGGTGTCAGCCTCTACGAGCAGTACTTC
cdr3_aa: CGVEDGVSLYEQYF

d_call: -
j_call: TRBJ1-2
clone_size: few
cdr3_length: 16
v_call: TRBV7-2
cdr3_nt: TGTGCCAGCAGCCTATGGGGCGGGCGGACTAACTATGGCTACACCTTC
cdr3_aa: CASSLWGGRTNYGYTF

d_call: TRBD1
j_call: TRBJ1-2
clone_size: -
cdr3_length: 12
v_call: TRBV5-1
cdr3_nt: TGCGCCAGCAGCTTGATAGGGGGCGGCTACACCTTC
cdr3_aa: CASSLIGGGYTF

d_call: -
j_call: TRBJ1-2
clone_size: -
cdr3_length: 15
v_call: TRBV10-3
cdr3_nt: TGTGCCATCAGTGAGTCACGGATACGGGGTGATGGCTACACCTTC
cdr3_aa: CAISESRIRGDGYTF

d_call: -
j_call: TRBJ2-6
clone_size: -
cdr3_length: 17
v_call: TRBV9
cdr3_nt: TGTGCCAGCAGCGTAGACGTCAGCTACTCTGGGGCCAACGTCCTGACTTTC
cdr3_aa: CASSVDVSYSGANVLTF

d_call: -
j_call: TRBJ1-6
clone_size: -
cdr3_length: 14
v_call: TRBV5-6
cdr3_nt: TGTGGCAGCAGCTTGGAACAGGGAGGTTCACCCCTCCACTTT
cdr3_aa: CGSSLEQGGSPLHF

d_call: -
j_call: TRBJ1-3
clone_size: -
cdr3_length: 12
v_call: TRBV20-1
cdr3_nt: TGCAGTGCTGGGCGCTCTGGAAACACCATATATTTT
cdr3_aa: CSAGRSGNTIYF

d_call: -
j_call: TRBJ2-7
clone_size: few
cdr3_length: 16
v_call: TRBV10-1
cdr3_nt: TGCGCCAGCACGTTTTTGGAGAGGACAGCATCCTACGAGCAGTACTTC
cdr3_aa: CASTFLERTASYEQYF

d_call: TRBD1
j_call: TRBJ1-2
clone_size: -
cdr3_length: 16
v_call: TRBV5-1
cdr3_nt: TGCGCCAGCAGCCCGCGTGGACAGGACTCTAACTATGGCTACACCTTC
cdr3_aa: CASSPRGQDSNYGYTF

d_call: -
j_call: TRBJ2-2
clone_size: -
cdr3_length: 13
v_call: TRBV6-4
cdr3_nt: TGTGCCAGCGCTCGGGACAACACCGGGGAGCTGTTTTTT
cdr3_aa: CASARDNTGELFF

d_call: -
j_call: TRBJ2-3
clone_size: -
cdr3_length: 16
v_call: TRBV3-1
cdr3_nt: TGTGCCAGCAGCCAAGCTCAAATGGGTAGGGCAGATACGCAGTATTTT
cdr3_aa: CASSQAQMGRADTQYF